The rows below give T cell receptor beta chains drawn from one sample of a study of shared clonotypes between healthy human individuals. This table comes from immunoSEQ multiplex PCR, and its TCRdb copy is limited to in-frame clones, with some not included. The table lists 110,000 or so clones, about 70% of them singletons, with approximately 25% in the top ten. Sequenced sample: memory CD8+ T cells sorted from blood. Receptor source: a woman younger than 45 in good health. CDR3s include the opening cysteine and the closing phenylalanine or tryptophan. The order of the fields is V gene, D gene, CDR3 length, J gene, clone size, CDR3 DNA, CDR3 protein. The D gene is left open where the match is weak. Rows give clone size only sometimes, using once, few, many, or a class for an expanded clone.

V: TRBV11-2
D: .
length: 13
J: TRBJ2-1
size: .
DNA: TGTGCCAGCAGCTTAGCAGGACGGGGTGAGCAGTTCTTC
CDR3: CASSLAGRGEQFF

V: TRBV19
D: .
length: 17
J: TRBJ2-1
size: .
DNA: TGTGCCAGTAGTTTCTACGCGGCGGACTACCAACACAATGAGCAGTTCTTC
CDR3: CASSFYAADYQHNEQFF

V: TRBV10-2
D: .
length: 13
J: TRBJ2-7
size: .
DNA: TGCGCCAGCAGCCGGGACACCTCCTACGAGCAGTACTTC
CDR3: CASSRDTSYEQYF

V: TRBV28
D: .
length: 17
J: TRBJ2-4
size: many
DNA: TGTGCCAGCAGTTTATTATCTTTGCGGGCAGCCAAAAACATTCAGTACTTC
CDR3: CASSLLSLRAAKNIQYF

V: TRBV18
D: TRBD2
length: 15
J: TRBJ2-5
size: .
DNA: TGTGCCAGCTCACCAGCGACTAGCGGCCAAGAGACCCAGTACTTC
CDR3: CASSPATSGQETQYF

V: TRBV4-1
D: TRBD2
length: 14
J: TRBJ2-5
size: .
DNA: TGCGCCAGCAGCCAAGGAGCGGGGGCAGAGACCCAGTACTTC
CDR3: CASSQGAGAETQYF

V: TRBV7-6
D: TRBD2
length: 16
J: TRBJ2-1
size: .
DNA: TGTGCCAGCAGCCAAGTCCTAGCGGGAGGGAACAATGAGCAGTTCTTC
CDR3: CASSQVLAGGNNEQFF

V: TRBV13
D: .
length: 11
J: TRBJ2-7
size: .
DNA: TGTGCCAGCAAAGGGTCCTACGAGCAGTACTTC
CDR3: CASKGSYEQYF

V: TRBV5-4
D: .
length: 15
J: TRBJ2-7
size: .
DNA: TGTGCCAGCAGCATCTACCAGGAGGCGGACTACGAGCAGTACTTC
CDR3: CASSIYQEADYEQYF

V: TRBV5-5
D: .
length: 14
J: TRBJ2-5
size: .
DNA: TGTGCCAGCAGCTTGGTGTGGGACCAAGGGGCCCAGTACTTC
CDR3: CASSLVWDQGAQYF

V: TRBV6-1
D: TRBD2
length: 15
J: TRBJ2-3
size: .
DNA: TGTGCCAGCAGTAGACTAGCGGGAGAGAAAGATACGCAGTATTTT
CDR3: CASSRLAGEKDTQYF

V: TRBV18
D: .
length: 15
J: TRBJ2-7
size: .
DNA: TGTGCCAGCTCGCGCGCCGGGGACCCCGCCTACGAGCAGTACTTC
CDR3: CASSRAGDPAYEQYF

V: TRBV5-1
D: TRBD1
length: 15
J: TRBJ2-2
size: .
DNA: TGCGCCAGCAGCTTAGGGGACAGGGACACCGGGGAGCTGTTTTTT
CDR3: CASSLGDRDTGELFF

V: TRBV30
D: .
length: 11
J: TRBJ1-3
size: few
DNA: TGTGCCTGGAGTGTCCTAAACACCATATATTTT
CDR3: CAWSVLNTIYF

V: TRBV7-8
D: .
length: 17
J: TRBJ2-7
size: few
DNA: TGTGCCAGCAGCTTGGCCCCGGGACACCCTATCATATACGAGCAGTACTTC
CDR3: CASSLAPGHPIIYEQYF

V: TRBV7-2
D: .
length: 15
J: TRBJ2-3
size: few
DNA: TGTGCCAGCAGCCCTTCCTTCCTCGAGACAGATACGCAGTATTTT
CDR3: CASSPSFLETDTQYF

V: TRBV6-5
D: .
length: 14
J: TRBJ2-1
size: few
DNA: TGTGCCACCCGGGCCGATATATCCTACAATGAGCAGTTCTTC
CDR3: CATRADISYNEQFF

V: TRBV6-5
D: .
length: 12
J: TRBJ2-2
size: .
DNA: TGTGCCAGCAGTTACGAGGGAGGGGAGCTGTTTTTT
CDR3: CASSYEGGELFF

V: TRBV30
D: .
length: 14
J: TRBJ1-1
size: few
DNA: TGTGCCTGGACCGCCGGGGTCATGAACACTGAAGCTTTCTTT
CDR3: CAWTAGVMNTEAFF

V: TRBV7-1
D: TRBD1
length: 14
J: TRBJ2-7
size: .
DNA: TGTGCCAGCAGTCTCACACAGGGGGCTGACGAGCAGTACTTC
CDR3: CASSLTQGADEQYF

V: TRBV5-6
D: TRBD2
length: 16
J: TRBJ2-7
size: .
DNA: TGTGCCAGCAGCCAGGTGTGGCGGGAGGAACCCTACGAGCAGTACTTC
CDR3: CASSQVWREEPYEQYF

V: TRBV9
D: .
length: 14
J: TRBJ1-2
size: .
DNA: TGTGCCAGCAACCTAGCGGGGTCCGGGCATGGCTACACCTTC
CDR3: CASNLAGSGHGYTF

V: TRBV6-5
D: .
length: 15
J: TRBJ1-4
size: .
DNA: TGTGCCAGCAGTTACTCGGGGTCTGATAATGAAAAACTGTTTTTT
CDR3: CASSYSGSDNEKLFF

V: TRBV28
D: .
length: 14
J: TRBJ2-4
size: .
DNA: TGTGCCAGCAACAGGCCGATAGCCAAAAACATTCAGTACTTC
CDR3: CASNRPIAKNIQYF

V: TRBV9
D: TRBD2
length: 15
J: TRBJ2-1
size: .
DNA: TGTGCCAGCAGCTTTGGGCTAGCGGGATACAATGAGCAGTTCTTC
CDR3: CASSFGLAGYNEQFF

V: TRBV5-4
D: .
length: 15
J: TRBJ1-1
size: once
DNA: TGTGCCAGCAGCCGCCGCCAGCCTATGAACACTGAAGCTTTCTTT
CDR3: CASSRRQPMNTEAFF

V: TRBV6-1
D: .
length: 13
J: TRBJ1-2
size: .
DNA: TGTGCCAGCAGTGAGCAACAGGGAGTTGGCTACACCTTC
CDR3: CASSEQQGVGYTF

V: TRBV28
D: .
length: 15
J: TRBJ2-3
size: .
DNA: TGTGCCAGCAGTTTGATTGCAATCGGGACAGATACGCAGTATTTT
CDR3: CASSLIAIGTDTQYF

V: TRBV4-1
D: TRBD1
length: 16
J: TRBJ2-5
size: .
DNA: TGCGCCAGCAGCCAAGATCCGGGCAGGGGGCCTGAGACCCAGTACTTC
CDR3: CASSQDPGRGPETQYF

V: TRBV25-1
D: .
length: 16
J: TRBJ2-7
size: .
DNA: TGTGCCAGCAGTGACGGGTTCGTCGGGGAGCGCTTGGAGCAGTACTTC
CDR3: CASSDGFVGERLEQYF

V: TRBV5-1
D: TRBD1
length: 14
J: TRBJ2-7
size: .
DNA: TGCGCCAGCAGCTTTACAGGGGGCGGAAACGAGCAGTACTTC
CDR3: CASSFTGGGNEQYF

V: TRBV28
D: .
length: 12
J: TRBJ1-6
size: many
DNA: TGTGCCAGCAGTCCGTTGAGAGGACCCCTCCACTTT
CDR3: CASSPLRGPLHF

V: TRBV7-2
D: .
length: 14
J: TRBJ1-5
size: .
DNA: TGTGCCAGCAGCTTAGGAGGGCGCAATCAGCCCCAGCATTTT
CDR3: CASSLGGRNQPQHF

V: TRBV7-8
D: TRBD2
length: 14
J: TRBJ2-5
size: once
DNA: TGTGCCAGCAGCTTTGTAACGGGAGGAGAGACCCAGTACTTC
CDR3: CASSFVTGGETQYF

V: TRBV5-6
D: .
length: 13
J: TRBJ1-1
size: .
DNA: TGTGCCAGCAGTCTATTGGACCGAAGTGAAGCTTTCTTT
CDR3: CASSLLDRSEAFF

V: TRBV5-6
D: TRBD1
length: 15
J: TRBJ1-4
size: .
DNA: TGTGCCAGCAGCTCAAGGGACAGGGTAGAGGAAAAACTGTTTTTT
CDR3: CASSSRDRVEEKLFF

V: TRBV15
D: .
length: 16
J: TRBJ2-6
size: .
DNA: TGTGCCACCAGCAGAGATCGCGGCTCTGGGGCCAACGTCCTGACTTTC
CDR3: CATSRDRGSGANVLTF

V: TRBV6-6
D: TRBD1
length: 12
J: TRBJ1-1
size: medium-sized
DNA: TGTGCCAGCAGTGCGGGACAGGGTGACGCTTTCTTT
CDR3: CASSAGQGDAFF

V: TRBV6-5
D: TRBD1
length: 14
J: TRBJ1-1
size: .
DNA: TGTGCCAGCAACCCGACAGGGGGCTTCACTGAAGCTTTCTTT
CDR3: CASNPTGGFTEAFF

V: TRBV18
D: .
length: 12
J: TRBJ2-7
size: once
DNA: TGTGCCAGCTCATCTTCCCGCTACGAGCAGTACTTC
CDR3: CASSSSRYEQYF

V: TRBV29-1
D: .
length: 13
J: TRBJ2-3
size: .
DNA: TGCAGCGTTGGGGCAGGGGGCACAGATACGCAGTATTTT
CDR3: CSVGAGGTDTQYF

V: TRBV27
D: TRBD2
length: 22
J: TRBJ2-3
size: .
DNA: TGTGCCAGCAGTTTATCGAGGCTCGGACTAGCGGGAAAGGTGGGCCTGACAGATACGCAGTATTTT
CDR3: CASSLSRLGLAGKVGLTDTQYF

V: TRBV28
D: TRBD2
length: 19
J: TRBJ2-7
size: .
DNA: TGTGCCAGCAACTCCCCGCGGGACAGCAAAAAAGCGGGAGGTTACGAGCAGTACTTC
CDR3: CASNSPRDSKKAGGYEQYF

V: TRBV16
D: .
length: 16
J: TRBJ2-7
size: .
DNA: TGTGCCAGCAGCCAATTACCAGGGTCCAGCTCCTACGAGCAGTACTTC
CDR3: CASSQLPGSSSYEQYF

V: TRBV9
D: .
length: 18
J: TRBJ1-5
size: .
DNA: TGTGCCAGCAGCGTAGCGGGGACGAAAGATTATAGCAATCAGCCCCAGCATTTT
CDR3: CASSVAGTKDYSNQPQHF

V: TRBV7-6
D: .
length: 16
J: TRBJ2-5
size: .
DNA: TGTGCCAGCAGCTCATGGACAGTCCAAATCCAAGAGACCCAGTACTTC
CDR3: CASSSWTVQIQETQYF

V: TRBV4-2
D: .
length: 17
J: TRBJ2-3
size: .
DNA: TGTGCCAGCAGCCAAGATGAAGGAGGGTCAGGGGCAGATACGCAGTATTTT
CDR3: CASSQDEGGSGADTQYF

V: TRBV25-1
D: TRBD1
length: 15
J: TRBJ2-7
size: .
DNA: TGTGCCAGCAGTGGGACAGGATCTATTCCCTACGAGCAGTACTTC
CDR3: CASSGTGSIPYEQYF

V: TRBV18
D: .
length: 12
J: TRBJ2-7
size: .
DNA: TGTGCCAGCTCATTACAGGGCGCGGAGCAGTACTTC
CDR3: CASSLQGAEQYF

V: TRBV11-2
D: .
length: 19
J: TRBJ2-3
size: .
DNA: TGTGCCAGCAGGCCCGGGGCCGGATCTAAGTGGGGGAGCACAGATACGCAGTATTTT
CDR3: CASRPGAGSKWGSTDTQYF

V: TRBV6-5
D: .
length: 14
J: TRBJ2-3
size: .
DNA: TGTGCCAGCAGTTACCACGACCACACAGATACGCAGTATTTT
CDR3: CASSYHDHTDTQYF

V: TRBV9
D: .
length: 18
J: TRBJ1-1
size: .
DNA: TGTGCCAGCAGCCAGTCCGTCGGGGGCGGTTATATAGGCACTGAAGCTTTCTTT
CDR3: CASSQSVGGGYIGTEAFF

V: TRBV6-1
D: TRBD1
length: 17
J: TRBJ1-4
size: .
DNA: TGTGCCAGCAGTGTCGCCCCCGGGGTAGGGGGCGGCGAAAAACTGTTTTTT
CDR3: CASSVAPGVGGGEKLFF

V: TRBV15
D: TRBD1
length: 13
J: TRBJ1-2
size: .
DNA: TGTGCCACCAGCATAGACAGGGGGTATGGCTACACCTTC
CDR3: CATSIDRGYGYTF

V: TRBV7-9
D: .
length: 19
J: TRBJ2-2
size: .
DNA: TGTGCCAGCAGCGCCGAGGGACGGAACATTTTCGCGAACACCGGGGAGCTGTTTTTT
CDR3: CASSAEGRNIFANTGELFF

V: TRBV7-9
D: .
length: 10
J: TRBJ2-7
size: many
DNA: TGTGCCAGCAGCGACGGACTGGCGTACTTC
CDR3: CASSDGLAYF

V: TRBV25-1
D: .
length: 15
J: TRBJ2-6
size: few
DNA: TGTGCCAGCAGTGAGTCGGGCTCTGGGGCCAACGTCCTGACTTTC
CDR3: CASSESGSGANVLTF

V: TRBV5-1
D: .
length: 12
J: TRBJ1-1
size: .
DNA: TGCGCCAGCAGCTGGGGTCGGACAGAAGCTTTCTTT
CDR3: CASSWGRTEAFF

V: TRBV19
D: .
length: 13
J: TRBJ2-7
size: .
DNA: TGTGCCAGTAGTGTTTTTTTCCCCTACGAGCAGTACTTC
CDR3: CASSVFFPYEQYF